Below are 9 T cell receptor beta chains sequenced from a single sample in a study of blood T cell repertoires in COVID-19. Profiled with immunoSEQ multiplex PCR; TCRdb holds only in-frame clones, not every one. This sample has over 200,000 clones, with approximately 82% found just once. Sequencing input: PBMCs or T cells enriched from blood (not recorded which). These receptors were collected from a man in his forties who had recovered from COVID-19.

This chain joins TRBV3-1 (or the pseudogene TRBV3-2) and TRBJ2-7; 10 bases agree with TRBD2. The CDR3 length is 14 residues. J was trimmed by 8 bases and V by 2 bases; bases with no gene match: 6. CDR1 is LGHDT, CDR2 YNNKEL, per germline (reference sequence). Here the CDR3 reads CASSQRLAGLKQYF. The CDR3 region has the DNA TGTGCCAGCAGCCAACGACTAGCGGGCCTCAAGCAGTACTTC.

The rearrangement joins TRBV7-2 to TRBJ2-1; 11 nucleotides line up with TRBD2. J lost 3 bases, V lost 5 bases, and 3 bases had no gene match. The CDR3 runs to 15 residues. Germline CDR1 and CDR2: SGHTA and FQGNSA. The CDR3 loop reads CASSVGLAGYNEQFF. The CDR3 DNA follows: TGTGCCAGCAGCGTAGGACTAGCGGGCTACAATGAGCAGTTCTTC.

This chain links TRBV3-1 (or the pseudogene TRBV3-2) with TRBJ1-2; tentative D call: TRBD1 (6 bases). The V and J ends lost 5 bases and 0 bases respectively, with 10 bases between them. The germline gives CDR1 LGHDT, CDR2 YNNKEL (reference sequence). This CDR3 spans 14 amino acids. CDR3 sequence (DNA): TGTGCCAGCAGCACACAGGGTTCTAACTATGGCTACACCTTC. The encoded protein is CASSTQGSNYGYTF.

The chain is built from TRBV5-1 and TRBJ1-1, with TRBD1 as a possible D gene (6 bases). V was pared by 4 bases and J by 3 bases, with 13 bases between. Germline V CDR1 and CDR2: SGHRS, YFSETQ. This CDR3 spans 14 amino acids. The CDR3 DNA reads TGCGCCAGCAGCCCTACCCAGGGGTACACTGAAGCTTTCTTT. This codes for CASSPTQGYTEAFF.

The chain recombines TRBV6-1 with TRBJ1-5; maybe TRBD1 (5 bases). V was cut by 2 bases and J by 5 bases, with 7 bases left in between. Germline CDR1 MNHNS, CDR2 SASEGT. There are 13 residues in the CDR3. The CDR3 loop reads CASSEIRDQPQHF. Here the CDR3 DNA reads TGTGCCAGCAGTGAAATCAGGGATCAGCCCCAGCATTTT.

This clone was picked up a small number of times. The gene calls are TRBV18 and TRBJ1-2; D ambiguous. There are 14 residues in the CDR3. V lost 3 bases, J lost 2 bases, and 10 bases lay in between. Germline V gene lookup returns CDR1 KGHSH and CDR2 LQKENI. The CDR3 coding sequence is TGTGCCAGCTCACCTACACACCTGAACTATGGCTACACCTTC. Protein sequence: CASSPTHLNYGYTF.

This clone was counted once. The rearrangement links TRBV7-9 to TRBJ1-2, with 8 positions matching TRBD1. The CDR3 length is 14 residues. Trimming cost V 3 bases and J 8 bases; bases outside gene matches: 8. CDR1 and CDR2 from the germline V gene are SEHNR and FQNEAQ (reference sequence). The CDR3 loop reads CASSLWGDRGGYTF. The CDR3 nucleotides are TGTGCCAGCAGCTTGTGGGGAGACAGGGGAGGCTACACCTTC. The full variable domain, rest sourced from reference TRBV7-9 and TRBJ1-2, is DTGVSQNPRHKITKRGQNVTFRCDPISEHNRLYWYRQTLGQGPEFLTYFQNEAQLEKSRLLSDRFSAERPKGSFSTLEIQRTEQGDSAMYLCASSLWGDRGGYTFGSGTRLTVV.

The gene calls are TRBV5-1 and TRBJ2-5; D unclear. The length of the CDR3 is 14 residues. Germline CDR1 SGHRS, CDR2 YFSETQ. V shed 1 base and J shed 0 bases, with 7 bases lying between them. In DNA, the CDR3 is TGCGCCAGCAGCTTGTCCCAGTACCAAGAGACCCAGTACTTC. Translated, it gives CASSLSQYQETQYF.

This clone came up once. The rearrangement uses TRBV5-4 and TRBJ2-1; TRBD2 aligns across 8 bases. CDR1 is SGHNT and CDR2 is YYREEE in the germline V gene (reference sequence). The trim removed 7 bases at V and 6 bases at J, leaving 9 bases unmatched. The length of the CDR3 is 14 residues. CDR3: CASLAGGGFNEQFF. DNA of the CDR3: TGTGCCAGCTTGGCGGGGGGAGGGTTCAATGAGCAGTTCTTC.